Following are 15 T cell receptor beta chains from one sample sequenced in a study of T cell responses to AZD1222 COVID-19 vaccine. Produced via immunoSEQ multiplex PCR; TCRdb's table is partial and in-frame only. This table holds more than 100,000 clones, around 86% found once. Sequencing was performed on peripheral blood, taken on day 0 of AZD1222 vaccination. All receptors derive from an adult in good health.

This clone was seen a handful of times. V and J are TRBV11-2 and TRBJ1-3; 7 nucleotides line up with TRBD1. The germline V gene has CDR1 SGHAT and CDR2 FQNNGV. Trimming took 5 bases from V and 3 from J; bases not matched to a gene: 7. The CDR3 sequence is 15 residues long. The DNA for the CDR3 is TGTGCCAGCAGCCAGGGGGGAAGCTTTGGAAACACCATATATTTT. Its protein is CASSQGGSFGNTIYF.

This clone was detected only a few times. The CDR3, as DNA: TGCGCCAGCAGCTTGGGTAGCGGGGGTGCCGATACGCAGTATTTT. Translated, it gives CASSLGSGGADTQYF. This chain links TRBV5-1 with TRBJ2-3, with 9 bases that match TRBD2. V lost 0 bases and J lost 6; bases outside the gene matches: 5. The CDR3 has 15 amino acids. The germline V gene encodes CDR1 SGHRS and CDR2 YFSETQ.

CDR3 sequence reads: CASSPWTLQWDTQYF. CDR3 coding DNA: TGTGCCAGCAGCCCTTGGACACTCCAATGGGATACGCAGTATTTT. V usage is TRBV3-1 (or the pseudogene TRBV3-2) and J usage is TRBJ2-3; D may be TRBD1 (5 bases). CDR3 length: 15 residues. Germline values: CDR1 LGHDT, CDR2 YNNKEL (reference sequence). Trimming removed 4 bases at V and 6 bases at J, with 17 bases between.

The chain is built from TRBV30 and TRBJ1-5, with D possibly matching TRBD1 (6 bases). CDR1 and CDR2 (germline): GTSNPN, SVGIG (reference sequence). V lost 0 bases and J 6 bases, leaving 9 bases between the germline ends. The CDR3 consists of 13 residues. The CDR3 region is CAWSVRGLQPQHF. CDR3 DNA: TGTGCCTGGAGTGTGCGGGGGCTTCAGCCCCAGCATTTT. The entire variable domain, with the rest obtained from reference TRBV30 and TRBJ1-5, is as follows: SQTIHQWPATLVQPVGSPLSLECTVEGTSNPNLYWYRQAAGRGLQLLFYSVGIGQISSEVPQNLSASRPQDRQFILSSKKLLLSDSGFYLCAWSVRGLQPQHFGDGTRLSIL.

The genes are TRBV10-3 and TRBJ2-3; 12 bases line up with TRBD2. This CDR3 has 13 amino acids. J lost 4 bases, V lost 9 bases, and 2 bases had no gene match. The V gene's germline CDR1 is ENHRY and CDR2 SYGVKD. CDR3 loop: CAILAGGADTQYF. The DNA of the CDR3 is TGTGCCATTCTAGCGGGGGGGGCAGATACGCAGTATTTT.

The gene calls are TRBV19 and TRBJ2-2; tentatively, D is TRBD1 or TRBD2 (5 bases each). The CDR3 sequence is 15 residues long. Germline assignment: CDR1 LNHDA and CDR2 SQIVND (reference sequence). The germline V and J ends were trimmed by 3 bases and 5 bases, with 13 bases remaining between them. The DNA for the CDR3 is TGTGCCAGTAGTATCCCGGGGCCGGCGACCGGGGAGCTGTTTTTT. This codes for CASSIPGPATGELFF.

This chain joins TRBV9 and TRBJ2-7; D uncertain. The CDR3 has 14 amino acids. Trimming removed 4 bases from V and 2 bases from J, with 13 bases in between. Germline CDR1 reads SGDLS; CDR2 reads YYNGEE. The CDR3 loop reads CASSLSPEPYEQYF. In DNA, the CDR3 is TGTGCCAGCAGCTTGAGCCCGGAGCCCTACGAGCAGTACTTC.

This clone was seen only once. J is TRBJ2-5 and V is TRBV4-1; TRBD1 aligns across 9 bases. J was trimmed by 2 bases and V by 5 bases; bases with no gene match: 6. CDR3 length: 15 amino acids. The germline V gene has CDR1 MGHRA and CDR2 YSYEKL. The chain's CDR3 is CASSYSGTGQETQYF. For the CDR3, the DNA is TGCGCCAGCAGCTACTCCGGGACAGGGCAAGAGACCCAGTACTTC.

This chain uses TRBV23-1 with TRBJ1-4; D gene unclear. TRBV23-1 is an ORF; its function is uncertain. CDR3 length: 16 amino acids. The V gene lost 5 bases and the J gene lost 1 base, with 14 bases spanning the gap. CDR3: CASSWAELGTNEKLFF. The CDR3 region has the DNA TGCGCCAGCAGTTGGGCAGAGTTAGGAACTAATGAAAAACTGTTTTTT.

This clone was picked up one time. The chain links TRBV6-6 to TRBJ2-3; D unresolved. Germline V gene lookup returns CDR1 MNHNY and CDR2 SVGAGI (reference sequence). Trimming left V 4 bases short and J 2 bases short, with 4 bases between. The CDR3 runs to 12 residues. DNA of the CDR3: TGTGCCAGCAGTTCTCACACAGATACGCAGTATTTT. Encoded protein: CASSSHTDTQYF.

The CDR3 bases are TGTGCCAGCAGCTTAGCGGATTCCTCCGCGCTTGGGGGGTCGGGCTACACCTTC. Residues: CASSLADSSALGGSGYTF. V usage is TRBV7-9 and J usage is TRBJ1-2, with D possibly TRBD1 on 5 matching bases. This CDR3 has 18 residues. Deletions cut 0 bases from V and 8 bases from J, with 25 bases between. Germline values: CDR1 SEHNR, CDR2 FQNEAQ (reference sequence).

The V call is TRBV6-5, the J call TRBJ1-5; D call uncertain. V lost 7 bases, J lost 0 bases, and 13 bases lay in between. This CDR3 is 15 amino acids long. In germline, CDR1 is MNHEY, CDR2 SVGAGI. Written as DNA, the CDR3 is TGTGCCAGCATCCGAGGGCCTTATAGCAATCAGCCCCAGCATTTT. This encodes CASIRGPYSNQPQHF.

The chain's CDR3 is CAISDIAGAGDYGYTF. The CDR3 DNA reads TGTGCCATCAGTGACATTGCTGGGGCAGGGGACTATGGCTACACCTTC. The chain links TRBV10-3 to TRBJ1-2, with a weak D call TRBD1 (6 bases). The germline gives CDR1 ENHRY, CDR2 SYGVKD. V lost 3 bases and J 3 bases, leaving 17 bases between the germline ends. This CDR3 contains 16 residues.

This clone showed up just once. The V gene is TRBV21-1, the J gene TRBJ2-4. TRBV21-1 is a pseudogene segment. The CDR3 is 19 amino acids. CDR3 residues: CASSQKATASGVAKNIQYF. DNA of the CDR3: TGTGCCAGCAGCCAAAAGGCAACAGCGAGTGGGGTAGCCAAAAACATTCAGTACTTC.

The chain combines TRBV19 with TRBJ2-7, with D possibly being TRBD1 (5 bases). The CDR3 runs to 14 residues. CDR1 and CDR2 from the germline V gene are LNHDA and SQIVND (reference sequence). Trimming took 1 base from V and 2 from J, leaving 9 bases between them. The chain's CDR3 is CASSIGPGTYEQYF. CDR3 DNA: TGTGCCAGTAGTATAGGGCCAGGGACCTACGAGCAGTACTTC.